Below, 16 T cell receptor beta chains from the same sample are listed, as sequenced in a study of shared clonotypes between healthy human individuals (dated by TCRdb to the early 2020s). The library was built by means of the immunoSEQ multiplex PCR assay. What TCRdb holds here is the immuneACCESS table cut down to in-frame rearrangements. Part of the clones is not present; checked against another copy, under half of the missing clones reflect an unresolved V gene, and the others are unexplained. For this sample the table gives almost 750,000 clones, of which over 60% were detected only once. The top ten constitute approximately 2% of the sample. Sequencing was performed on memory CD4+ T cells sorted from blood. The cell subset or site label for this specimen denotes: CD45RA-negative fraction. The receptors were gathered from a woman younger than 45 in good health.

About this clone: The same CDR3 also results from other DNA sequences found in this sample. The rearrangement links TRBV5-1 to TRBJ1-3, with D uncertain. The CDR3 sequence is 14 residues long. Looked up from germline, CDR1 is SGHRS and CDR2 is YFSETQ. The V gene lost 0 bases and the J gene lost 0 bases, with 4 bases spanning the gap. CDR3 amino acids: CASSLGDSGNTIYF. The CDR3 region has the DNA TGCGCCAGCAGCTTGGGCGACTCTGGAAACACCATATATTTT.

The chain uses TRBV19 and TRBJ1-4; D might be TRBD1 (6 bases). V was shortened by 3 bases and J by 3 bases, with 11 bases between the two germline ends. Germline-derived CDR1 and CDR2 are LNHDA and SQIVND (reference sequence). The CDR3 is 15 residues long. The CDR3, as DNA: TGTGCCAGTAGTATTATCGCAGGGGCTAATGAAAAACTGTTTTTT. It codes for CASSIIAGANEKLFF.

V and J are TRBV5-6 and TRBJ2-7; 15 nucleotides match TRBD2. Germline lookup yields CDR1 SGHDT and CDR2 YYEEEE. V trimming: 4 bases; J trimming: 3 bases; junction bases outside the gene matches: 11. The CDR3 contains 18 residues. CDR3 in DNA: TGTGCCAGCAGCGTACCGGGACTAGCGGGAGGAATTAGCTACGAGCAGTACTTC. Its protein product is CASSVPGLAGGISYEQYF.

The gene calls are TRBV19 and TRBJ2-1, with 7 positions matching TRBD2. The CDR3 is 14 residues long. V lost 6 bases and J lost 4; bases outside the gene matches: 6. Germline lookup yields CDR1 LNHDA and CDR2 SQIVND (reference sequence). The CDR3 here is CASSEKRGYNEQFF. The DNA for the CDR3 is TGTGCCAGTAGCGAAAAGCGGGGTTACAATGAGCAGTTCTTC. Based on the CDR3 plus reference TRBV19 and TRBJ2-1, the full variable domain is DGGITQSPKYLFRKEGQNVTLSCEQNLNHDAMYWYRQDPGQGLRLIYYSQIVNDFQKGDIAEGYSVSREKKESFPLTVTSAQKNPTAFYLCASSEKRGYNEQFFGPGTRLTVL.

This clone has more than one count but fewer than ten. This chain connects TRBV7-2 to TRBJ2-1; 12 positions match TRBD2. The length of the CDR3 is 15 residues. CDR1 and CDR2 from the germline V gene are SGHTA and FQGNSA. The V segment lost 5 bases and the J segment 9 bases; nucleotides outside the gene matches: 8. CDR3 in DNA: TGTGCCAGCAGCCCTACTAGCGGGAGGCGAGGTGAGCAGTTCTTC. Protein product: CASSPTSGRRGEQFF.

The genes are TRBV29-1 and TRBJ1-1; 7 bases are a match to TRBD1. The CDR3 covers 16 residues. Germline lookup yields CDR1 SQVTM and CDR2 ANQGSEA. J lost 0 bases, V lost 6 bases, and 13 bases had no gene match. The CDR3 loop reads CSVKTGQHPMNTEAFF. CDR3 bases: TGCAGCGTAAAAACGGGACAGCACCCCATGAACACTGAAGCTTTCTTT.

The J gene is TRBJ2-3, the V gene TRBV19, with TRBD1 matching over 9 bases. Per the germline V gene, CDR1 is LNHDA and CDR2 is SQIVND (reference sequence). Trimming cost V 11 bases and J 3 bases; bases outside gene matches: 15. This CDR3 contains 16 residues. Here the CDR3 reads CACRSGDRAVTDTQYF. In DNA, the CDR3 is TGTGCCTGCCGCTCCGGGGACAGGGCGGTAACAGATACGCAGTATTTT.

Regarding this clone: The same CDR3 also results from other DNA sequences found in this sample. The chain has TRBV4-1 and TRBJ1-3, with D hard to call. The CDR3 covers 15 residues. The germline CDR1 and CDR2 sequences are MGHRA and YSYEKL. Trimming shortened V by 0 bases and J by 0 bases, and 6 bases separated the two germline ends. CDR3 protein: CASSQDLGSGNTIYF. As DNA, the CDR3 is TGCGCCAGCAGCCAAGATTTGGGCTCTGGAAACACCATATATTTT.

This clone was observed a single time. The J gene is TRBJ2-4, the V gene TRBV27; D is perhaps TRBD2 (5 bases). The CDR3 is 16 amino acids. The germline gives CDR1 MNHEY, CDR2 SMNVEV (reference sequence). Trimming left V 0 bases short and J 0 bases short, with 9 bases between. Written as DNA, the CDR3 is TGTGCCAGCAGTTTATCGAGGGTGCTAGCCAAAAACATTCAGTACTTC. As protein: CASSLSRVLAKNIQYF.

This clone has more than one count but fewer than ten. The rearrangement joins TRBV19 to TRBJ2-1; no clear D. The CDR3 consists of 14 residues. Per germline, CDR1 LNHDA and CDR2 SQIVND (reference sequence). V was clipped by 6 bases and J by 0 bases, with 9 bases between them. The CDR3 region is CASRQESSYNEQFF. For the CDR3, the DNA is TGTGCCAGTAGGCAGGAGAGCTCCTACAATGAGCAGTTCTTC.

The chain uses TRBV11-2 and TRBJ1-5, with D tentatively TRBD1 (5 bases). The CDR3 spans 14 residues. The germline V gene has CDR1 SGHAT and CDR2 FQNNGV. The ends were cut back, 4 bases at V and 4 bases at J, with 11 bases in the middle. The CDR3 protein is CASSSGTGNQPQHF. CDR3 DNA sequence: TGTGCCAGCAGCTCCGGGACGGGGAATCAGCCCCAGCATTTT.

V gene TRBV5-1 combines with J gene TRBJ1-4; possibly TRBD1 for D (5 bases). With 0 bases removed from V and 2 bases from J, the gap between germline ends came to 11 bases. The CDR3 consists of 16 residues. Germline lookup yields CDR1 SGHRS and CDR2 YFSETQ. The CDR3 nucleotides are TGCGCCAGCAGCTTGGGAGGGGCGGTCACTAATGAAAAACTGTTTTTT. Translation gives CASSLGGAVTNEKLFF.

The chain combines TRBV28 with TRBJ2-1, with 14 bases identical to TRBD2. Looked up from germline, CDR1 is MDHEN and CDR2 is SYDVKM. V gave up 5 bases and J gave up 8 bases; unmatched junction bases: 11. The CDR3 covers 17 residues. The CDR3 protein is CASSGGTSGSLNYEQFF. In DNA form, the CDR3 reads TGTGCCAGCAGTGGAGGGACTAGCGGGAGTCTTAATTATGAGCAGTTCTTC.

The J gene is TRBJ2-3, the V gene TRBV6-4; D ambiguous. Germline assignment: CDR1 MRHNA and CDR2 SNTAGT. V was clipped by 9 bases and J by 2 bases, with 12 bases between them. The CDR3 sequence is 13 residues long. This CDR3 reads CASRASNTDTQYF. The CDR3 DNA reads as TGTGCCAGTAGGGCATCAAACACAGATACGCAGTATTTT.

This sequence joins TRBV2 and TRBJ2-3; 7 bases align to TRBD1. V shed 4 bases, J shed 2 bases, and the junction held 3 bases outside the gene matches. This CDR3 is built from 14 residues. The germline gives CDR1 SNHLY, CDR2 FYNNEI. CDR3 sequence: CASSVGQTTDTQYF. CDR3 DNA sequence: TGTGCCAGCAGTGTGGGACAGACCACAGATACGCAGTATTTT.

This chain connects TRBV11-3 to TRBJ2-2; D unclear. V was clipped by 5 bases and J by 0 bases, with 10 bases between them. The CDR3 has 15 residues. From germline, CDR1 is SGHNT and CDR2 YENEEA. This chain's CDR3 is CASSTGGANTGELFF. The CDR3 coding sequence is TGTGCCAGCAGCACTGGTGGGGCGAACACCGGGGAGCTGTTTTTT.